The rows below give T cell receptor beta chains drawn from one sample of a study of cytomegalovirus exposure and HLA in healthy donors. Clones were read by immunoSEQ multiplex PCR, and TCRdb kept only the in-frame ones, dropping some. The data hold around 160,000 clones, with nearly 80% observed a single time. Source material: PBMCs. Every receptor here comes from a man between 35 and 55 years old in good health and CMV-seropositive. Each CDR3 is given with its conserved first and last residue. The D gene is left open where the match is weak. For some rows the clone size is stated as once, few or many, or as a class when expanded; others skip it.

D gene,J gene,clone size,V gene,CDR3 protein,CDR3 DNA
TRBD2,TRBJ2-1,.,TRBV7-9,CSSSSLAGAGSTEQFF,TGTTCCAGCAGCTCCTTAGCGGGAGCTGGATCCACTGAGCAGTTCTTC
.,TRBJ1-1,.,TRBV6-5,CASSRKNTEAFF,TGTGCCAGCAGTCGTAAGAACACTGAAGCTTTCTTT
.,TRBJ1-1,.,TRBV6-5,CASSDGRGGGEAFF,TGTGCCAGCAGCGACGGAAGGGGGGGCGGTGAAGCTTTCTTT
.,TRBJ1-3,.,TRBV23-1,CASSQSSTGSSGNTIYF,TGCGCCAGCAGTCAATCGAGCACAGGGTCCTCTGGAAACACCATATATTTT
.,TRBJ2-1,.,TRBV7-9,CASGTWSEQFF,TGTGCCAGCGGAACCTGGAGTGAGCAGTTCTTC
.,TRBJ2-3,.,TRBV4-3,CASSQDRRGSGDTQYF,TGCGCCAGCAGCCAAGATCGTAGGGGGAGTGGTGATACGCAGTATTTT
.,TRBJ1-1,.,TRBV15,CATSRRGGSEAFF,TGTGCCACCAGTAGAAGGGGGGGGTCTGAAGCTTTCTTT
TRBD2,TRBJ2-3,.,TRBV12-5,CASGRGVPDTQYF,TGTGCTAGTGGCCGGGGGGTCCCAGATACGCAGTATTTT
.,TRBJ1-2,once,TRBV11-2,CASSFVQGWNYGYTF,TGTGCCAGCAGCTTCGTACAGGGTTGGAACTATGGCTACACCTTC
.,TRBJ1-1,.,TRBV28,CASGQNTEAFF,TGTGCCAGCGGCCAGAACACTGAAGCTTTCTTT
TRBD2,TRBJ2-7,once,TRBV19,CASGRTMGEQYF,TGTGCAAGCGGGAGGACGATGGGCGAGCAGTACTTC
.,TRBJ2-7,.,TRBV10-1,CASRSHYEQYF,TGCGCCAGCCGGAGTCACTACGAGCAGTACTTC